The rows below give T cell receptor beta chains drawn from one sample of a study of OX40 agonist ivuxolimab in advanced cancers. Repertoires were generated with immunoSEQ multiplex PCR, while TCRdb's copy carries only in-frame clones and drops some. The sample carries about 36,000 clones, about four fifths recorded once. The sample consisted of CD4+ or CD8+ T cells sorted from blood, taken in a trial of the OX40 agonist ivuxolimab. The receptors derive from an adult with an advanced solid tumor such as melanoma, head and neck, liver or kidney cancer. CDR3s include the opening cysteine and the closing phenylalanine or tryptophan. D genes are given only for firm matches. Only part of the rows carry a size: once, few, many, or a class if the clone is expanded.

j_gene	v_gene	d_gene	abundance	CDR3nt	CDR3aa
TRBJ2-7	TRBV28	NA	NA	TGTGCCAGCAGCCAACCAGGGGTGGGAGAGCAGTACTTC	CASSQPGVGEQYF
TRBJ1-2	TRBV6-1	TRBD1	NA	TGTGCCAGCAAACAGGGGTATGGCTACACCTTC	CASKQGYGYTF
TRBJ2-3	TRBV21-1	NA	NA	TGTGCCAGCAGCACACTGTTTACTAGCGAGCTCACAGATACGCAGTATTTT	CASSTLFTSELTDTQYF
TRBJ2-1	TRBV5-1	NA	NA	TGCGCCAGCAGCTTGGTTGGGGGACTCTACAATGAGCAGTTCTTC	CASSLVGGLYNEQFF
TRBJ2-7	TRBV6-4	TRBD2	NA	TGTGCCAGCAGTGACTCGTTTGAGCGGGACCCCTACGAGCAGTACTTC	CASSDSFERDPYEQYF
TRBJ1-2	TRBV15	TRBD1	NA	TGTGCCACCAGCAGCAGGGGGGACTATGGCTACACCTTC	CATSSRGDYGYTF
TRBJ2-3	TRBV4-3	TRBD2	NA	TGCGCCAGCAGCCAATATCGCGGGGGGGCCCCAGATACGCAGTATTTT	CASSQYRGGAPDTQYF
TRBJ1-1	TRBV28	TRBD1	NA	TGTGCCAGCAGTTTACCCGGGACAGGGACTTTGAACACTGAAGCTTTCTTT	CASSLPGTGTLNTEAFF
TRBJ2-7	TRBV4-1	TRBD2	NA	TGCGCCAGCAGCCAAGATGGGGCCGGGAGGGGTGACGAGCAGTACTTC	CASSQDGAGRGDEQYF
TRBJ1-2	TRBV5-1	NA	NA	TGCGCCAGCAGCGCCCCGACGGACTATGGCTACACCTTC	CASSAPTDYGYTF
TRBJ2-6	TRBV5-1	NA	NA	TGCGCCACCAACTCTGGGGCCAACGTCCTGACTTTC	CATNSGANVLTF
TRBJ2-7	TRBV5-1	NA	NA	TGCGCCAGCAGCAGGGTCGGGGGCTCAGAGGAGCAGTACTTC	CASSRVGGSEEQYF
TRBJ1-6	TRBV28	NA	NA	TGTGCCAGCAGTCTTAATAACAGGGATTCACCCCTCCACTTT	CASSLNNRDSPLHF
TRBJ2-7	TRBV5-6	NA	once	TGTGCCAGCAGCCTTAAGACGGAATCCTACGAGCAGTACTTC	CASSLKTESYEQYF
TRBJ2-3	TRBV4-3	NA	NA	TGCGCCAGCAGCCAAGGAACTAGCACGGTTGATACGCAGTATTTT	CASSQGTSTVDTQYF
TRBJ2-1	TRBV10-1	NA	NA	TGCGCCAGCAGTGACTACAATGAGCAGTTCTTC	CASSDYNEQFF
TRBJ1-2	TRBV6-6	TRBD1	NA	TGTGCCAGCAGGCCCAGGGGGCTCGGCTATGGCTACACCTTC	CASRPRGLGYGYTF
TRBJ2-7	TRBV11-2	NA	NA	TGTGCCAGCAGCTTGGATCCGGACAGCTCCTACGAGCAGTACTTC	CASSLDPDSSYEQYF
TRBJ2-7	TRBV13	TRBD1	NA	TGTGCCAGCAGCGCGACAGGGTTCTACGAGCAGTACTTC	CASSATGFYEQYF
TRBJ1-1	TRBV28	NA	NA	TGTGCCAGCAGGGAGACAGGCATGAACACTGAAGCTTTCTTT	CASRETGMNTEAFF
TRBJ2-7	TRBV27	TRBD1	NA	TGTGCCAGCAGTTTCGTAACAGGGGCCTACGAGCAGTACTTC	CASSFVTGAYEQYF
TRBJ1-3	TRBV4-3	NA	NA	TGCGCCAGCAGCCAAGATCGGGCCAGCATAAACACCATATATTTT	CASSQDRASINTIYF
TRBJ1-2	TRBV7-6	NA	NA	TGTGCCAGCAGCACACACGGACGCGACGGCTACACCTTC	CASSTHGRDGYTF
TRBJ2-5	TRBV9	NA	NA	TGTGCCAGCAGCGTAGAGGGGTCTCTGGAGACCCAGTACTTC	CASSVEGSLETQYF
TRBJ2-7	TRBV5-6	TRBD1	NA	TGTGCCAGCAGCTCAACCTACAGGGGGACCTACGAGCAGTACTTC	CASSSTYRGTYEQYF
TRBJ2-1	TRBV5-4	TRBD2	NA	TGTGCCAGCAGCTTAAGCGGGGGGGCCGTTGAGCAGTTCTTC	CASSLSGGAVEQFF
TRBJ2-1	TRBV5-6	NA	NA	TGTGCCAGCAGCTGGGGGTTCGCTCCCTACAATGAGCAGTTCTTC	CASSWGFAPYNEQFF
TRBJ2-1	TRBV7-6	TRBD2	NA	TGTGCCAGCAGCGCAGCGGGAGAGGGGTACAATGAGCAGTTCTTC	CASSAAGEGYNEQFF
TRBJ1-3	TRBV28	TRBD1	NA	TGTGCCAGCAGTTTATCACAGGGGGCTGGAAACACCATATATTTT	CASSLSQGAGNTIYF
TRBJ2-1	TRBV10-3	TRBD2	NA	TGTGCCACAGAGGGAGGGAGGGCCAGGAATGAGCAGTTCTTC	CATEGGRARNEQFF
TRBJ2-1	TRBV10-3	NA	NA	TGTGCCATCACCCGGGAAGGGCCTACCTACAATGAGCAGTTCTTC	CAITREGPTYNEQFF
TRBJ1-1	TRBV4-1	NA	NA	TGCGCCAGCAGCCACGGGAACACTGAAGCTTTCTTT	CASSHGNTEAFF
TRBJ2-7	TRBV6-5	TRBD2	NA	TGTGCCAGCAGTTACGGGACTAGCGTCAACGAGCAGTACTTC	CASSYGTSVNEQYF
TRBJ2-7	TRBV15	TRBD1	NA	TGTGCCACCAGCAGAGATCGGGGGACAGGGCTCTACGAGCAGTACTTC	CATSRDRGTGLYEQYF
TRBJ2-6	TRBV6-5	NA	NA	TGTGCCACCGACCAAAGGGGCGCTGGGGCCAACGTCCTGACTTTC	CATDQRGAGANVLTF
TRBJ2-7	TRBV5-6	TRBD2	NA	TGTGCCAGCAGCAGTATTACCGGGACTAGCTACGAGCAGTACTTC	CASSSITGTSYEQYF
TRBJ1-5	TRBV19	NA	NA	TGTGCCAGTAGATCCGGCGGGGGGGCTAATCAGCCCCAGCATTTT	CASRSGGGANQPQHF
TRBJ1-1	TRBV4-1	NA	NA	TGCGCCAGCAGCCACTCCAGGGAGGGCACTGAAGCTTTCTTT	CASSHSREGTEAFF
TRBJ2-5	TRBV15	NA	NA	TGTGCCACCAGAGAGACGGCGGGGTTGACCCAAGAGACCCAGTACTTC	CATRETAGLTQETQYF
TRBJ1-2	TRBV6-1	NA	few	TGTGCCAGCAGTGTGGGCCAGGGGCCGAACTATGGCTACACCTTC	CASSVGQGPNYGYTF
TRBJ2-7	TRBV5-4	TRBD1	NA	TGTGCCAGCAGCCAGGGACAGGGGCCGAACGAGCAGTACTTC	CASSQGQGPNEQYF
TRBJ2-7	TRBV4-3	NA	NA	TGCGCCAGCAGCCAAGATGGCGCTAGTGGGGACGAGCAGTACTTC	CASSQDGASGDEQYF
TRBJ2-5	TRBV5-4	NA	NA	TGTGCCAGCAGCCCCTGGGGGGAGGAGACCCAGTACTTC	CASSPWGEETQYF
TRBJ2-7	TRBV5-1	NA	NA	TGCGCCAGCAGCTTGGCCTACGAGGACGAGCAGTACTTC	CASSLAYEDEQYF
TRBJ2-1	TRBV10-3	TRBD2	few	TGTGCCATCAGTGAGTCAGGAGCGGGAGGGCCCTATGAGCAGTTCTTC	CAISESGAGGPYEQFF
TRBJ1-4	TRBV28	NA	once	TGTGCCAGCAGTTCCAACAGGGATGTGGTGGCTAATGAAAAACTGTTTTTT	CASSSNRDVVANEKLFF
TRBJ2-3	TRBV27	NA	NA	TGTGCCAGCAGCATGCTAGGATCGGATACGCAGTATTTT	CASSMLGSDTQYF
TRBJ1-1	TRBV6-6	NA	NA	TGTGCCAGCAGATCGACGGACAGCGCCGCTTTCTTT	CASRSTDSAAFF
TRBJ2-7	TRBV27	NA	NA	TGTGCCAGCAGTAGCTCACCTCTGAGCTCCTACGAGCAGTACTTC	CASSSSPLSSYEQYF
TRBJ2-1	TRBV27	TRBD2	NA	TGTGCCAGCAGTTTTGGTACGAGCGGGGGCAATGAGCAGTTCTTC	CASSFGTSGGNEQFF
TRBJ2-3	TRBV29-1	NA	NA	TGCAGCGTTGAAGTCATGGGGCCCAGCACAGATACGCAGTATTTT	CSVEVMGPSTDTQYF
TRBJ2-7	TRBV4-1	TRBD2	NA	TGCGCCAGCAGCCACGGGGGGTTCTCCTACGAGCAGTACTTC	CASSHGGFSYEQYF
TRBJ1-5	TRBV28	NA	NA	TGTGCCAGCAGTTTATCATATCAGCCCCAGCATTTT	CASSLSYQPQHF
TRBJ2-5	TRBV5-1	TRBD2	NA	TGCGCCAGCAGCTTCACTAGCGGGGTTATAGAGACCCAGTACTTC	CASSFTSGVIETQYF